The 27 T cell receptor beta chains in this list originate from one sample, sequenced in a study of T cells in Graves' hyperthyroidism and ophthalmopathy. Amplification targeted TCR beta CDR3 regions from RNA transcripts. TCR CDR3 underwent first-round RT-PCR with the HTBI primer set. TCRdb reanalysed the multiplex PCR reads using MiXCR and keeps one entry per CDR3 protein. The sample carries around 610,000 distinct CDR3 sequences, roughly 15% recorded once. The specimen was blood. The receptors shown here come from a woman in her thirties or forties with Graves' ophthalmopathy.

This clonotype was picked up many times. A clone one base away is much larger, so this may be a read error. The chain recombines TRBV25-1 with TRBJ2-7; D is undetermined. Germline lookup yields CDR1 MGHDK and CDR2 SYGVNS. With 6 bases removed from V and 0 bases from J, the gap between germline ends came to 6 bases. The CDR3 has 12 amino acids. As DNA, the CDR3 is TGTGCCAGCAGGACCACCTCCTACGAGCAGTACTTC. Amino acids: CASRTTSYEQYF.

This clonotype was picked up many times. CDR3 DNA: TGTGCCACCAGTGATTCTTCCGGGACAGGGGGACTTGGCAATCAGCCCCAGCATTTT. The encoded protein is CATSDSSGTGGLGNQPQHF. The chain recombines TRBV24-1 with TRBJ1-5; TRBD1 matches 11 bases. V lost 2 bases, J lost 2 bases, and 10 bases stayed unmatched. Germline loops: CDR1 KGHDR, CDR2 SFDVKD. The length of the CDR3 is 19 residues.

This clonotype was counted at least ten times. The chain carries TRBV7-8 and TRBJ2-7; possible D gene TRBD2, 6 bases. Germline V gene lookup returns CDR1 SGHVS and CDR2 FQNEAQ. V lost 3 bases and J 3 bases, leaving 21 bases between the germline ends. The CDR3 contains 17 residues. CDR3 DNA: TGTGCCAGCAGCTTCCAACCCCCAGGGAGCGGGTACTACGAGCAGTACTTC. Residues: CASSFQPPGSGYYEQYF.

The rearrangement links TRBV5-1 to TRBJ1-1; TRBD1 matches 7 bases. This CDR3 is built from 17 residues. In germline, CDR1 is SGHRS, CDR2 YFSETQ. V lost 7 bases and J lost 1; bases outside the gene matches: 16. Here the CDR3 DNA reads TGCGCCAGCTCCCAACGGCCAGGGGGTAAGCCGAACACTGAAGCTTTCTTT. This gives the protein CASSQRPGGKPNTEAFF.

This clonotype was detected ten times or more. The chain recombines TRBV4-1 with TRBJ1-2, with D unresolved. Trimming pared 0 bases from V and 3 bases from J, leaving 14 bases between. The CDR3 extends over 16 amino acids. CDR1 MGHRA and CDR2 YSYEKL come from the germline V gene. The CDR3 is CASSQEPGIEDYGYTF. The CDR3 coding sequence is TGCGCCAGCAGCCAAGAGCCCGGGATTGAGGACTATGGCTACACCTTC.

There are many counts of this clonotype. V and J are TRBV12-3 or TRBV12-4 and TRBJ2-7; tentatively, D is TRBD2 (6 bases). V lost 7 bases, J lost 2 bases, and 15 bases lay in between. The CDR3 extends over 14 amino acids. Here the CDR3 reads CASTGGLGAYEQYF. In DNA, the CDR3 is TGTGCCAGCACCGGAGGGTTGGGGGCCTACGAGCAGTACTTC.

This clonotype occurred a few times. The rearrangement uses TRBV11-1 and TRBJ2-7; the match to TRBD1 covers 7 bases. This CDR3 spans 13 amino acids. V was clipped by 8 bases and J by 4 bases; unmatched bases: 8. Germline loops: CDR1 SGHAT, CDR2 FQDESV (reference sequence). The CDR3 region is CASGRQGVYEQYF. In nucleotides, the CDR3 is TGTGCCAGCGGCAGACAGGGTGTGTACGAGCAGTACTTC.

The rearrangement links TRBV5-6 to TRBJ2-5; 11 bases fit TRBD2. CDR1 and CDR2 from the germline V gene are SGHDT and YYEEEE. The CDR3 runs to 16 residues. Trimming cost V 2 bases and J 5 bases; bases outside gene matches: 8. Here the CDR3 reads CASSFSGRALLETQYF. DNA for the CDR3: TGTGCCAGCAGCTTTAGCGGGAGGGCTCTGTTGGAGACCCAGTACTTC. The whole variable domain, remainder taken from reference TRBV5-6 and TRBJ2-5, is DAGVTQSPTHLIKTRGQQVTLRCSPKSGHDTVSWYQQALGQGPQFIFQYYEEEERQRGNFPDRFSGHQFPNYSSELNVNALLLGDSALYLCASSFSGRALLETQYFGPGTRLLVL.

This clonotype occurred many times. This chain uses TRBV6-1 with TRBJ1-2; TRBD1 might be the D (6 bases). Trimming left V 6 bases short and J 2 bases short, with 16 bases between. This CDR3 contains 15 residues. The germline gives CDR1 MNHNS, CDR2 SASEGT. The CDR3 DNA reads TGTGCCAGCAGGCTGCGGGGGGCGCCGAACTATGGCTACACCTTC. Encoded protein: CASRLRGAPNYGYTF.

This clonotype showed up many times. V and J are TRBV28 and TRBJ2-5, with D maybe TRBD1 (6 bases). From germline, CDR1 is MDHEN and CDR2 SYDVKM. V lost 4 bases and J 5 bases, leaving 14 bases between the germline ends. CDR3 size: 14 residues. The CDR3 region has the DNA TGTGCCAGCAGTTCACAGGGCCGGACGGAGACCCAGTACTTC. The encoded protein is CASSSQGRTETQYF.

This clonotype was detected ten times or more. The CDR3 loop reads CASSLTGQQETQYF. The CDR3 DNA reads TGTGCCAGCAGCTTGACAGGCCAGCAAGAGACCCAGTACTTC. The V gene is TRBV7-3, the J gene TRBJ2-5; a weak D match, TRBD1 (6 bases). This CDR3 is built from 14 residues. Trimming removed 3 bases at V and 2 bases at J, with 10 bases between. The germline CDR1 and CDR2 sequences are SGHTA and FQGTGA.

About this clonotype: A single base separates this from a much larger clone, so it may be a read error. The chain is built from TRBV27 and TRBJ2-4; no clear D gene. CDR1 is MNHEY and CDR2 is SMNVEV in the germline V gene (reference sequence). The CDR3 loop spans 13 amino acids. The DNA of the CDR3 is TGTGCCAACAGTCAGAGGGCCAAAAACATTCAGTACTTC. This codes for CANSQRAKNIQYF.

This clonotype came up a few times. The genes are TRBV20-1 and TRBJ2-2, with 9 bases lining up with TRBD2. This CDR3 has 16 amino acids. Germline V gene sequence: CDR1 DFQATT, CDR2 SNEGSKA (reference sequence). V lost 0 bases and J lost 5; bases outside the gene matches: 7. CDR3 bases: TGCAGTGCTAGAGATGAGGTAGCGGGAGCGACCGGGGAGCTGTTTTTT. Amino acids: CSARDEVAGATGELFF.

J is TRBJ1-2 and V is TRBV12-3 or TRBV12-4; the D is unclear. The CDR3 spans 13 residues. Trimming shortened V by 1 base and J by 8 bases, and 11 bases separated the two germline ends. The CDR3 reads CASSLGPSVGYTF. DNA for the CDR3: TGTGCCAGCAGTTTAGGCCCATCGGTCGGCTACACCTTC.

This clonotype was seen many times. V is TRBV20-1 and J is TRBJ1-1, with no clear D. The CDR3 spans 15 residues. V lost 0 bases to trimming and J lost 11 bases, with 22 bases between them. Germline lookup yields CDR1 DFQATT and CDR2 SNEGSKA (reference sequence). CDR3 protein: CSARESGIGSLRAFF. DNA of the CDR3: TGCAGTGCTAGAGAGTCGGGGATCGGCTCCCTTAGGGCTTTCTTT.

In this sample, this clonotype turned up many times. The chain has TRBV12-3 or TRBV12-4 and TRBJ1-5; possible D gene TRBD1, 5 bases. Between the trimmed V and J ends, which lost 3 bases and 7 bases, there was a span of 13 bases. CDR3 length: 14 residues. This chain's CDR3 is CASSLGRARQPQHF. CDR3 nucleotide sequence: TGTGCCAGCAGTTTGGGCAGGGCAAGACAGCCCCAGCATTTT.

This sequence joins TRBV28 and TRBJ1-6; D possibly corresponds to TRBD1 (5 bases). Germline loops: CDR1 MDHEN, CDR2 SYDVKM. V was pared by 3 bases and J by 9 bases, with 9 bases between. This CDR3 spans 13 amino acids. CDR3 nucleotides: TGTGCCAGCAGTTTTGGGGGGGGTTCACCCCTCCACTTT. This codes for CASSFGGGSPLHF.

The CDR3 region is CAWRREGVSSGANVLTF. DNA of the CDR3: TGTGCCTGGAGGCGGGAGGGGGTCTCCTCTGGGGCCAACGTCCTGACTTTC. This chain connects TRBV30 to TRBJ2-6; 9 bases map to TRBD2. The germline gives CDR1 GTSNPN, CDR2 SVGIG (reference sequence). CDR3 length: 17 residues. Losses at the gene ends were 3 bases for V and 0 bases for J; bases not matched to a gene: 6.

This clonotype was seen ten or more times. The V gene is TRBV5-1, the J gene TRBJ2-5; D may match TRBD1 or TRBD2 (5 bases each). The CDR3 covers 15 residues. Trimming left V 6 bases short and J 2 bases short, with 17 bases between. Germline loops: CDR1 SGHRS, CDR2 YFSETQ. The CDR3 DNA reads TGCGCCAGCAAGTTAGGGGAGATGGTACAAGAGACCCAGTACTTC. Its protein product is CASKLGEMVQETQYF.

This clonotype was seen repeatedly, ten times or more. This chain links TRBV11-2 with TRBJ2-7; D is uncertain. Germline values: CDR1 SGHAT, CDR2 FQNNGV. Trimming took off 6 bases at V and 7 bases at J, with 10 bases between the two ends. The CDR3 has 11 amino acids. CDR3 bases: TGTGCCAGCAGGAGCACATGGGAGCAGTACTTC. This translates into CASRSTWEQYF. Based on the CDR3 plus reference TRBV11-2 and TRBJ2-7, the full variable domain is EAGVAQSPRYKIIEKRQSVAFWCNPISGHATLYWYQQILGQGPKLLIQFQNNGVVDDSQLPKDRFSAERLKGVDSTLKIQPAKLEDSAVYLCASRSTWEQYFGPGTRLTVT.

A remark on this clonotype: This may be a read error, as it is one base from a much larger clone. The V gene is TRBV5-1, the J gene TRBJ1-2, with a tentative D call TRBD1 (5 bases). CDR1 and CDR2 (germline): SGHRS, YFSETQ. The CDR3 has 15 residues. V was clipped by 5 bases and J by 1 base, with 15 bases between them. CDR3 bases: TGCGCCAGCAGAACAGACACCCAGGGTAACTATGGCTACACCTTC. Translation: CASRTDTQGNYGYTF. Full variable domain (missing parts from reference TRBV5-1 and TRBJ1-2): KAGVTQTPRYLIKTRGQQVTLSCSPISGHRSVSWYQQTPGQGLQFLFEYFSETQRNKGNFPGRFSGRQFSNSRSEMNVSTLELGDSALYLCASRTDTQGNYGYTFGSGTRLTVV.

This clonotype was counted many times. Being one base from a much bigger clone, this may be a read error. The chain recombines TRBV7-2 with TRBJ2-7; D is unresolved. The CDR3 extends over 12 amino acids. V was clipped by 8 bases and J by 0 bases, with 8 bases between them. Germline V gene lookup returns CDR1 SGHTA and CDR2 FQGNSA. CDR3 DNA sequence: TGTGCCAGCGGTGTGAGCTCCTACGAGCAGTACTTC. It yields the protein CASGVSSYEQYF.

This clonotype was seen a handful of times. This sequence joins TRBV11-2 and TRBJ2-2; D may be TRBD2 (6 bases). The CDR3 loop spans 19 amino acids. Germline V gives CDR1 SGHAT, CDR2 FQNNGV. Trimming removed 3 bases at V and 0 bases at J, with 20 bases between. The CDR3 DNA sequence: TGTGCCAGCAGCTTTCAAGTCCCGACGGGACTGGCGAACACCGGGGAGCTGTTTTTT. Its protein is CASSFQVPTGLANTGELFF.

This rearrangement joins TRBV3-1 to TRBJ2-7; TRBD1 aligns across 7 bases. V lost 4 bases to trimming and J lost 5 bases; unmatched junction nucleotides: 8. Looked up from germline, CDR1 is LGHDT and CDR2 is YNNKEL (reference sequence). This CDR3 region has 14 residues. The CDR3 DNA sequence: TGTGCCAGCAGCCCGACGACAGGGAGAGACGAGCAGTACTTC. Translating it yields CASSPTTGRDEQYF.

CDR3 residues: CASSFGYSGRNQPQHF. The CDR3 coding sequence is TGTGCCAGCAGTTTTGGGTACTCCGGGCGTAATCAGCCCCAGCATTTT. The chain links TRBV28 to TRBJ1-5, with D uncertain. V was clipped by 3 bases and J by 4 bases, with 16 bases between them. This CDR3 has 16 residues. Germline V lookup: CDR1 MDHEN, CDR2 SYDVKM. The complete variable domain, with remaining parts taken from reference TRBV28 and TRBJ1-5, reads DVKVTQSSRYLVKRTGEKVFLECVQDMDHENMFWYRQDPGLGLRLIYFSYDVKMKEKGDIPEGYSVSREKKERFSLILESASTNQTSMYLCASSFGYSGRNQPQHFGDGTRLSIL.

This clonotype was seen only once. This chain joins TRBV7-2 and TRBJ2-5; possible D gene TRBD2, 6 bases. With 4 bases removed from V and 5 bases from J, the gap between germline ends came to 20 bases. Germline V gene data show CDR1 as SGHTA and CDR2 as FQGNSA. This CDR3 has 16 residues. The CDR3 sequence is CASSSGPRGTWETQYF. The CDR3 nucleotides read TGTGCCAGCAGCTCAGGACCCCGCGGGACCTGGGAGACCCAGTACTTC.

The chain is built from TRBV29-1 and TRBJ2-7; 10 bases fit TRBD2. This CDR3 spans 15 amino acids. In germline, CDR1 is SQVTM, CDR2 ANQGSEA. With V trimmed by 0 bases and J by 0 bases, 2 bases remained unmatched. The CDR3 reads CSVEDASGSSYEQYF. As DNA, the CDR3 is TGCAGCGTTGAAGACGCTAGCGGGAGCTCCTACGAGCAGTACTTC.